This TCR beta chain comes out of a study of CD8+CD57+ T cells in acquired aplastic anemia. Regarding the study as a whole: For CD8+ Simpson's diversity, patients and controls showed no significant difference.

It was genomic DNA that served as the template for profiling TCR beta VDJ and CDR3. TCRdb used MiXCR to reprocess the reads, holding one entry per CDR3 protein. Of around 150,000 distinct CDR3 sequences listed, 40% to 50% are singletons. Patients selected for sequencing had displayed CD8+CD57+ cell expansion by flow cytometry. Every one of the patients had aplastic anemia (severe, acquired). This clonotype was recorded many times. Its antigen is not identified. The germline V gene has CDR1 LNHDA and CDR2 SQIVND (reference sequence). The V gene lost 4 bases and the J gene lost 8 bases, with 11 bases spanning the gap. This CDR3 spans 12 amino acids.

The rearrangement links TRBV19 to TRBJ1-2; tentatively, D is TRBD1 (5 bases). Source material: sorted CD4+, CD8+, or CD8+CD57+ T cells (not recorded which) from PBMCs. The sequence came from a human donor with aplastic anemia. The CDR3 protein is CASSRDHLGYTF. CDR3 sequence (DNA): TGTGCCAGTAGTAGGGACCATCTGGGCTACACCTTC. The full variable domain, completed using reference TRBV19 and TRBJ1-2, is DGGITQSPKYLFRKEGQNVTLSCEQNLNHDAMYWYRQDPGQGLRLIYYSQIVNDFQKGDIAEGYSVSREKKESFPLTVTSAQKNPTAFYLCASSRDHLGYTFGSGTRLTVV.